This T cell receptor (beta chain) is drawn from a study of T cells in Graves' hyperthyroidism and ophthalmopathy. Regarding this clonotype: Its target is not known.

Researchers took RNA transcripts and amplified the TCR beta CDR3 regions from them. The study used the HTBI primer set for a first-round RT-PCR of the TCR CDR3. TCRdb recomputed calls from the multiplex PCR reads with MiXCR, one row per CDR3 protein. The sample lists hundreds of thousands of distinct CDR3 sequences; about 14% were seen once. Study outcomes and limitations: Stable hyperthyroidism was separated from ophthalmopathy by a model based on 13 V-J features. The model forecast ophthalmopathy, anticipating it by a median approximately 6.1 months before onset. Among thyroid clonotypes expanded above 0.001, most also appeared in blood.

V was clipped by 0 bases and J by 7 bases, with 13 bases between them. The CDR3 spans 14 residues. Germline V gene data show CDR1 as SGHRS and CDR2 as YFSETQ. V usage is TRBV5-1 and J usage is TRBJ1-2; TRBD1 might be the D (5 bases). Input material: blood. The TCR was taken from a woman aged 40 to 49 with Graves' hyperthyroidism. CDR3 bases: TGCGCCAGCAGCTTGGCCTCAGGGTCTAGTGGCTACACCTTC. Translating gives CASSLASGSSGYTF.